One and the same sample provided the 29 T cell receptor beta chains below, sequenced in a study of T cells in Graves' hyperthyroidism and ophthalmopathy. Using RNA transcripts as the source, TCR beta CDR3 regions were amplified. In the first-round RT-PCR of the TCR CDR3, the HTBI primer set was used. MiXCR was run by TCRdb on the multiplex PCR reads, yielding one entry per CDR3 protein. The sample lists roughly 660,000 distinct CDR3 sequences; about 18% were seen once. Sequenced: blood. These receptors were obtained from a man aged 45-65 years with Graves' hyperthyroidism.

This clonotype was observed many times. CDR3 region: CASSWGLAYDNEQFF. For the CDR3, the DNA is TGTGCCAGCAGTTGGGGACTAGCGTATGACAATGAGCAGTTCTTC. This chain connects TRBV12-3 or TRBV12-4 to TRBJ2-1; 10 bases agree with TRBD2. With 4 bases clipped from V and 5 bases from J, the junction kept 5 bases outside the gene matches. This CDR3 has 15 residues.

A remark on this clonotype: A much more abundant neighbour one base away suggests this may be a read error. The chain recombines TRBV6-9 with TRBJ2-1; TRBD2 might be the D (6 bases). The CDR3 covers 14 residues. CDR1 and CDR2 from the germline V gene are MNHGY and SVAAGI. V gave up 1 base and J gave up 7 bases, with 11 bases separating them. The CDR3 region is CASSYWGVENEQFF. The CDR3 DNA reads TGTGCCAGCAGTTATTGGGGGGTCGAGAATGAGCAGTTCTTC.

The genes are TRBV5-8 and TRBJ2-2; 11 bases match TRBD2. The J segment lost 7 bases and the V segment lost 0 bases, leaving 5 bases of the junction unmatched. Looked up from germline, CDR1 is SGHTS and CDR2 is YDEGEE. The CDR3 length is 16 residues. The CDR3 sequence: CASSLAVLAGVGELFF. CDR3 sequence (DNA): TGTGCCAGCAGCTTGGCCGTACTAGCGGGAGTCGGGGAGCTGTTTTTT.

This clonotype has at least ten counts. The V and J genes are TRBV27 and TRBJ1-2; TRBD1 aligns across 7 bases. The CDR3 runs 16 residues. Germline trimming cut 5 bases from V and 6 bases from J; bases unmatched to any gene: 15. Germline V gives CDR1 MNHEY, CDR2 SMNVEV (reference sequence). The CDR3 DNA is TGTGCCAGCAGTCCGCACCGGACAGGCTTTTACAATGGCTACACCTTC. This gives the protein CASSPHRTGFYNGYTF.

This clonotype showed up many times. The V gene is TRBV30, the J gene TRBJ1-5; D uncertain. The germline CDR1 and CDR2 sequences are GTSNPN and SVGIG (reference sequence). The CDR3 runs to 14 residues. Trimming shortened V by 0 bases and J by 2 bases, and 8 bases separated the two germline ends. The CDR3 loop is CAWSVDSGNQPQHF. In DNA form, the CDR3 reads TGTGCCTGGAGTGTAGACTCCGGCAATCAGCCCCAGCATTTT.

This chain links TRBV5-1 with TRBJ2-2, with 11 bases that match TRBD2. CDR1 SGHRS and CDR2 YFSETQ come from the germline V gene. The ends lost 2 bases at V and 7 bases at J; junction bases unmatched: 4. This CDR3 region has 15 residues. The CDR3 here is CASSLTSGSDGELFF. CDR3 nucleotides: TGCGCCAGCAGCTTAACTAGCGGGAGCGACGGGGAGCTGTTTTTT.

This clonotype was recorded many times. The chain carries TRBV5-1 and TRBJ2-7; D may correspond to TRBD1 or TRBD2 (5 bases each). CDR1 and CDR2 from the germline V gene are SGHRS and YFSETQ. The CDR3 runs to 14 residues. V shed 6 bases and J shed 7 bases, with 20 bases lying between them. The CDR3 DNA is TGCGCCAGCATGAGAGGGAGTAGCCAGGGAGAGCAGTACTTC. Translating gives CASMRGSSQGEQYF.

This clonotype occurred once. Just one base apart from a much larger clone, this may be a read error. This chain uses TRBV28 with TRBJ2-1; D not certain. Germline CDR1 and CDR2: MDHEN and SYDVKM. V was cut by 4 bases and J by 8 bases, with 6 bases left in between. The CDR3 sequence is 11 residues long. The CDR3 DNA follows: TGTGCCAGCAGTTCCCCTTATGAGCAGTTCTTC. This gives the protein CASSSPYEQFF.

The chain carries TRBV7-9 and TRBJ1-4; TRBD1 might be the D (6 bases). The CDR3 has 16 residues. The V gene's germline CDR1 is SEHNR and CDR2 FQNEAQ (reference sequence). V was cut by 5 bases and J by 2 bases, with 15 bases left in between. The CDR3 loop is CASSASHRATNEKLFF. The CDR3 nucleotides are TGTGCCAGCAGCGCTAGCCACAGGGCGACTAATGAAAAACTGTTTTTT.

The rearrangement links TRBV9 to TRBJ2-5; 7 bases fit TRBD2. Germline values: CDR1 SGDLS, CDR2 YYNGEE. Unmatched junction bases numbered 6, after V lost 4 bases and J lost 3 bases. The CDR3 length is 14 residues. The CDR3 loop reads CASSSSGGKETQYF. In DNA form, the CDR3 reads TGTGCCAGCAGCTCTAGCGGTGGGAAAGAGACCCAGTACTTC. The entire variable domain, with the rest obtained from reference TRBV9 and TRBJ2-5, is as follows: DSGVTQTPKHLITATGQRVTLRCSPRSGDLSVYWYQQSLDQGLQFLIQYYNGEERAKGNILERFSAQQFPDLHSELNLSSLELGDSALYFCASSSSGGKETQYFGPGTRLLVL.

A few counts support this clonotype. The chain couples TRBV7-6 to TRBJ2-3; TRBD1 matches at 10 bases. The CDR3 has 16 amino acids. V shed 4 bases and J 4 bases; nucleotides not matched to a gene: 8. In germline, CDR1 is SGHVS, CDR2 FNYEAQ. CDR3 bases: TGTGCCAGCAGCTCGAGACAGGGGGCAGGAGCAGATACGCAGTATTTT. Protein: CASSSRQGAGADTQYF.

This clonotype was counted ten times or more. The chain combines TRBV10-3 with TRBJ1-2; D might be TRBD1 (6 bases). Trimming pared 4 bases from V and 2 bases from J, leaving 14 bases between. This CDR3 has 15 residues. The germline V gene has CDR1 ENHRY and CDR2 SYGVKD. CDR3 bases: TGTGCCATCAGTGTTGAGGAGGGGACAAACTATGGCTACACCTTC. It translates to CAISVEEGTNYGYTF.

This clonotype was recorded a few times. This chain connects TRBV2 to TRBJ1-1, with D hard to call. Between the trimmed V and J ends, which lost 7 bases and 0 bases, there was a span of 12 bases. CDR1 and CDR2 from the germline V gene are SNHLY and FYNNEI. This CDR3 is built from 14 residues. DNA of the CDR3: TGTGCCAGCAAAAGAAGCGAATTGAACACTGAAGCTTTCTTT. Translating it yields CASKRSELNTEAFF.

The V gene is TRBV4-3, the J gene TRBJ2-7; D gene ambiguous. Between the trimmed V and J ends, which lost 0 bases and 6 bases, there was a span of 18 bases. Germline-derived CDR1 and CDR2 are LGHNA and YSLEER. This CDR3 has 16 residues. The CDR3 region has the DNA TGCGCCAGCAGCCAAGATATTGGGCGGAAAGTGACCGAGCAGTACTTC. Translated, it gives CASSQDIGRKVTEQYF.

There are a few counts of this clonotype. The rearrangement uses TRBV5-1 and TRBJ2-2; perhaps TRBD1 as D (7 bases). This CDR3 comprises 15 residues. The germline V and J ends were trimmed by 7 bases and 3 bases, with 16 bases remaining between them. CDR1 is SGHRS, CDR2 YFSETQ, per germline. CDR3 DNA sequence: TGCGCCAGCTACCCTGGGGGGACAGACACCGGGGAGCTGTTTTTT. As protein: CASYPGGTDTGELFF.

This clonotype was picked up many times. The chain is built from TRBV27 and TRBJ2-1; D is uncertain. Per the germline V gene, CDR1 is MNHEY and CDR2 is SMNVEV (reference sequence). The CDR3 sequence is 12 residues long. V gave up 6 bases and J gave up 7 bases, with 10 bases separating them. The CDR3 DNA sequence: TGTGCCAGCAGCTCCATTCTTAATGAGCAGTTCTTC. It specifies CASSSILNEQFF.

The CDR3, as DNA: TGTGCCCATTCCAACGGCAGGGCGGTGCCCTACGAGCAGTACTTC. This gives the protein CAHSNGRAVPYEQYF. The J gene is TRBJ2-7, the V gene TRBV6-1, with a weak D call TRBD1 (5 bases). CDR1 is MNHNS, CDR2 SASEGT, per germline. With 11 bases removed from V and 2 bases from J, the gap between germline ends came to 22 bases. This CDR3 comprises 15 residues.

This clonotype occurred a few times. An end of the junction differs from the germline gene, which may be a read error. The chain joins TRBV28 to TRBJ1-2; D possibly corresponds to TRBD1 (6 bases). This CDR3 contains 14 residues. Germline CDR1 reads MDHEN; CDR2 reads SYDVKM. CDR3 nucleotide sequence: TGTGCCAGCATTTTAGGGGGGAGAGACTATGGCTACACCTTC. This codes for CASILGGRDYGYTF.

Comment on this clonotype: One base away lies a much larger clone, so this may be a sequencing read error. V gene TRBV30 combines with J gene TRBJ2-2; D is unclear. The germline gives CDR1 GTSNPN, CDR2 SVGIG (reference sequence). The V end was cut by 3 bases, the J end by 0 bases, with 11 bases between. The CDR3 totals 15 residues. CDR3 loop: CAWSPGGANTGELFF. CDR3 nucleotide sequence: TGTGCCTGGAGCCCTGGCGGCGCGAACACCGGGGAGCTGTTTTTT.

The V gene is TRBV6-1, the J gene TRBJ1-3, with a weak D call TRBD1 (5 bases). Looked up from germline, CDR1 is MNHNS and CDR2 is SASEGT. V was shortened by 6 bases and J by 4 bases, with 22 bases between the two germline ends. CDR3 length equals 17 residues. The CDR3 DNA reads TGTGCCAGCAGCTCTCTACAGGTCATTGAGGGGGGAAACACCATATATTTT. Translation gives CASSSLQVIEGGNTIYF.

This clonotype was detected only a few times. This rearrangement joins TRBV7-8 to TRBJ2-1; the match to TRBD2 covers 11 bases. J lost 4 bases, V lost 0 bases, and 8 bases had no gene match. This CDR3 comprises 18 residues. Germline V gene lookup returns CDR1 SGHVS and CDR2 FQNEAQ. The CDR3 protein is CASSLATSGRGSYNEQFF. Written as DNA, the CDR3 is TGTGCCAGCAGCTTAGCTACTAGCGGGAGAGGGTCTTACAATGAGCAGTTCTTC.

The rearrangement links TRBV25-1 to TRBJ2-7; D is perhaps TRBD2 (6 bases). Looked up from germline, CDR1 is MGHDK and CDR2 is SYGVNS. The ends were cut back, 3 bases at V and 5 bases at J, with 14 bases in the middle. The CDR3 has 14 amino acids. The CDR3 DNA is TGTGCCAGCAGTGATACTGGAGGAGGGGACGAGCAGTACTTC. This encodes CASSDTGGGDEQYF.

This clonotype was found many times. The rearrangement links TRBV12-3 or TRBV12-4 to TRBJ2-7, with 12 nucleotides matching TRBD2. Losses at the gene ends were 6 bases for V and 3 bases for J; bases not matched to a gene: 6. The CDR3 covers 15 residues. The CDR3 sequence: CASSPLLAGGYEQYF. The CDR3 coding sequence is TGTGCCAGCAGCCCATTACTAGCGGGAGGCTACGAGCAGTACTTC.

In its sample, this clonotype was seen a few times. A read error may account for a junction end that differs from germline. The chain combines TRBV2 with TRBJ1-6; D might be TRBD1 (5 bases). CDR1 SNHLY and CDR2 FYNNEI come from the germline V gene. CDR3 length: 15 residues. DNA of the CDR3: TGTGCCAGCAAAGGGGAGTCAAACTATAATCCACCCCTCCACTTT. It encodes CASKGESNYNPPLHF.

The sample holds many counts of this clonotype. The CDR3 DNA reads TGCAGTGCTCCCGGACCGGGCCTTAATGAAAAACTGTTTTTT. Translating gives CSAPGPGLNEKLFF. The chain uses TRBV20-1 and TRBJ1-4; no clear D. Germline V lookup: CDR1 DFQATT, CDR2 SNEGSKA (reference sequence). V was clipped by 5 bases and J by 4 bases, with 14 bases between them. The CDR3 loop spans 14 amino acids.

In its sample, this clonotype was seen a few times. J is TRBJ1-1 and V is TRBV29-1; perhaps TRBD1 as D (5 bases). The V gene lost 6 bases and the J gene lost 4 bases, with 12 bases spanning the gap. This CDR3 is built from 12 residues. Germline CDR1 is SQVTM and CDR2 is ANQGSEA. CDR3 sequence: CSVGIGATEAFF. In DNA form, the CDR3 reads TGCAGCGTGGGGATTGGGGCCACTGAAGCTTTCTTT.

V gene TRBV20-1 combines with J gene TRBJ2-6; D not resolved. Germline V lookup: CDR1 DFQATT, CDR2 SNEGSKA (reference sequence). V was trimmed by 1 base and J by 0 bases, leaving 7 bases between them. The CDR3 spans 15 residues. The CDR3 region is CSARGPGSGANVLTF. In DNA form, the CDR3 reads TGCAGTGCTAGAGGACCGGGCTCTGGGGCCAACGTCCTGACTTTC.

Comment on this clonotype: A read error may be the cause here, since a much bigger clone is one base away. The chain has TRBV28 and TRBJ2-3; 10 bases are a match to TRBD2. The CDR3 length is 17 residues. CDR1 is MDHEN, CDR2 SYDVKM, per germline. CDR3 nucleotide sequence: TGTACCAGCAGTTCTTGGACTAGCGGTCACGTCACAGATACGCAGTATTTT. As protein: CTSSSWTSGHVTDTQYF.

In its sample, this clonotype was seen many times. The chain carries TRBV5-1 and TRBJ1-6; a possible D gene is TRBD1 (5 bases). This CDR3 is built from 17 residues. Trimming took off 2 bases at V and 3 bases at J, with 15 bases between the two ends. CDR1 is SGHRS and CDR2 is YFSETQ in the germline V gene. The CDR3 spells CASSLLLRGLYNSPLHF. The CDR3 nucleotides are TGCGCCAGCAGCTTATTATTGAGGGGCCTCTATAATTCACCCCTCCACTTT. Using reference TRBV5-1 and TRBJ1-6 for the parts outside the CDR3, the full variable domain is KAGVTQTPRYLIKTRGQQVTLSCSPISGHRSVSWYQQTPGQGLQFLFEYFSETQRNKGNFPGRFSGRQFSNSRSEMNVSTLELGDSALYLCASSLLLRGLYNSPLHFGNGTRLTVT.